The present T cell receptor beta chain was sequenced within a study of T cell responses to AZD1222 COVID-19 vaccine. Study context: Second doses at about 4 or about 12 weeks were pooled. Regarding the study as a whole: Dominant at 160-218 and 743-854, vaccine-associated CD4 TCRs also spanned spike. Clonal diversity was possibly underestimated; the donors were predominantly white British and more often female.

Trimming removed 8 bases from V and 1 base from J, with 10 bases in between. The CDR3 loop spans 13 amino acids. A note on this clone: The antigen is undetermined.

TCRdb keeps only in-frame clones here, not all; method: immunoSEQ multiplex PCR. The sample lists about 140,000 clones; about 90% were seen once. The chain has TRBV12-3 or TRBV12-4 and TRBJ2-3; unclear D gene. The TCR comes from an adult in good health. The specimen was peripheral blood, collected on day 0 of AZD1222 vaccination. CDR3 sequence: CASRFDGTDTQYF. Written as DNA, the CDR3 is TGTGCCAGCCGCTTTGACGGCACAGATACGCAGTATTTT.